These T cell receptor beta chains were read from a single sample in a study of PD-1 blockade in classical Hodgkin lymphoma. The data were produced by immunoSEQ multiplex PCR, yet TCRdb's version contains in-frame clones alone and is incomplete. The top ten hold about 1.5% of the sample, which has about 2,500 clones, 80% to 90% seen once. The sequenced sample was CD4+ T cells from blood, obtained at baseline. These receptors originate from a human donor with classical Hodgkin lymphoma. Each CDR3 is given with its conserved first and last residue. A D gene is named only where the DNA matches it firmly. Clone size is stated in some rows and not others, as once, few, many or a class when expanded.

D	size	V	J	CDR3	DNA
.	.	TRBV6-5	TRBJ1-2	CASSYSQAKRSYTF	TGTGCCAGCAGTTACTCGCAAGCAAAGCGGAGCTACACCTTC
TRBD1	once	TRBV7-8	TRBJ1-1	CASSFLLQGRAFF	TGTGCCAGCAGCTTCCTGTTACAGGGGAGGGCTTTCTTT
.	once	TRBV6-5	TRBJ1-5	CASSSPQAYSNQPQHF	TGTGCCAGCAGTTCCCCCCAGGCGTATAGCAATCAGCCCCAGCATTTT
.	.	TRBV7-9	TRBJ2-7	CASSADNTGEQYF	TGTGCCAGCAGCGCAGATAACACGGGCGAGCAGTACTTC
TRBD2	.	TRBV7-2	TRBJ2-7	CASSPRAGSGGSYEQYF	TGTGCCAGCAGCCCCCGAGCAGGTAGCGGGGGTTCCTACGAGCAGTACTTC
.	.	TRBV6-5	TRBJ2-7	CASSYSRGYEQYF	TGTGCCAGCAGTTACTCGAGGGGGTACGAGCAGTACTTC
.	.	TRBV7-2	TRBJ1-2	CASSLARGDYGYTF	TGTGCCAGCAGCTTAGCCCGGGGGGACTATGGCTACACCTTC
TRBD1	.	TRBV29-1	TRBJ2-3	CSLPGQGTDTQYF	TGCAGCCTACCGGGACAGGGGACAGATACGCAGTATTTT
.	.	TRBV7-2	TRBJ1-5	CASSLAGGNQPQHF	TGTGCCAGCAGCTTAGCGGGAGGCAATCAGCCCCAGCATTTT
TRBD2	once	TRBV4-1	TRBJ2-1	CASSLLPGGGSYNEQFF	TGCGCCAGCAGCCTCCTGCCGGGGGGGGGTTCCTACAATGAGCAGTTCTTC
TRBD1	.	TRBV14	TRBJ1-2	CASSQERQGRSYTF	TGTGCCAGCAGCCAAGAGAGACAGGGGAGGAGCTACACCTTC
.	.	TRBV2	TRBJ1-2	CASTGRDYGYTF	TGTGCCAGCACGGGCCGGGACTATGGCTACACCTTC
TRBD1	.	TRBV6-1	TRBJ2-7	CASSNGQGRFYEQYF	TGTGCCAGCAGCAATGGACAGGGACGTTTCTACGAGCAGTACTTC
TRBD1	.	TRBV18	TRBJ1-1	CASSPTTTGLSTEAFF	TGTGCCAGCTCACCCACAACGACAGGGTTGAGCACTGAAGCTTTCTTT
TRBD1	.	TRBV6-5	TRBJ2-7	CASSYSTGQGAYEQYF	TGTGCCAGCAGTTACTCGACGGGACAGGGGGCATACGAGCAGTACTTC
.	.	TRBV27	TRBJ1-1	CASSLSGGESTRSRRMPEAFF	TGTGCCAGCAGTTTATCGGGGGGGGAATCCACGAGATCTCGTAGAATGCCTGAAGCTTTCTTT
TRBD2	.	TRBV10-3	TRBJ2-7	CAISLASGNYEQYF	TGTGCCATCAGCCTCGCTAGCGGGAATTACGAGCAGTACTTC
.	.	TRBV7-8	TRBJ2-2	CASSLYRDPRTGELFF	TGTGCCAGCAGCCTTTACAGGGACCCGAGGACCGGGGAGCTGTTTTTT
TRBD1	.	TRBV7-8	TRBJ2-7	CASSLGRTGIYEQYF	TGTGCCAGCAGCTTAGGCAGGACAGGGATCTACGAGCAGTACTTC
TRBD1	.	TRBV7-9	TRBJ1-1	CASSFGQGTEAFF	TGTGCCAGCAGCTTCGGACAGGGAACTGAAGCTTTCTTT
TRBD1	.	TRBV10-2	TRBJ1-5	CASSWDSINQPQHF	TGCGCCAGCAGTTGGGACAGCATCAATCAGCCCCAGCATTTT
.	few	TRBV18	TRBJ1-5	CASSRTNQPQHF	TGTGCCAGCTCTCGCACGAATCAGCCCCAGCATTTT
.	few	TRBV10-3	TRBJ1-4	CAIGISRGNEKLFF	TGTGCCATCGGAATCAGTCGCGGTAATGAAAAACTGTTTTTT
.	once	TRBV6-5	TRBJ2-2	CASSYTAGSLGELFF	TGTGCCAGCAGTTACACGGCGGGGTCTCTGGGGGAGCTGTTTTTT
.	once	TRBV19	TRBJ1-2	CASSWGLYHGYGYTF	TGTGCCAGCTCTTGGGGCCTTTACCATGGCTATGGCTACACCTTC
.	.	TRBV5-1	TRBJ2-1	CATEPPQTYNEQFF	TGCGCTACCGAACCCCCTCAAACCTACAATGAGCAGTTCTTC
.	.	TRBV5-1	TRBJ2-1	CASSLTDLIRNEQFF	TGCGCCAGCAGCTTAACGGACCTCATTAGGAATGAGCAGTTCTTC
.	.	TRBV19	TRBJ2-7	CASSSQTGMRSEQYF	TGTGCCAGTAGTTCCCAAACAGGTATGAGGTCCGAGCAGTACTTC
TRBD2	.	TRBV5-1	TRBJ2-5	CASSDIPGLATQETQYF	TGCGCCAGCAGCGATATACCGGGACTAGCGACGCAAGAGACCCAGTACTTC